This note documents a single T cell receptor beta chain sequence. Libraries were prepared by immunoSEQ multiplex PCR; TCRdb keeps only in-frame clonotypes and omits some of them. This repertoire shows about 140,000 clones, roughly 80% found once; its top ten account for under 30%. Specified time point: baseline pretreatment blood. The treatment: 15 Gy SBRT to primary tumor, nephrectomy 4 weeks later. This entry belongs to a study of radiation and T cells in renal cell carcinoma. V was cut by 5 bases and J by 3 bases, with 8 bases left in between. This CDR3 contains 12 residues. CDR1 and CDR2 (germline): MDHEN, SYDVKM.

The sequencing used blood, collected from a patient whose treatment included radiotherapy and nephrectomy. The chain links TRBV28 to TRBJ2-7; D is unresolved. The TCR was taken from a woman aged 45-65 years with renal cell carcinoma. The CDR3: CASSRGGYEQYF. The CDR3 region has the DNA TGTGCCAGCAGTCGCGGTGGCTACGAGCAGTACTTC.